Here is one T cell receptor beta chain with its context. There is no known antigen for this receptor. Per-base qualities were not stored, and no clone one base away is much larger. From the germline V gene, CDR1 is SGDLS and CDR2 is YYNGEE. Spanning cysteine to phenylalanine, the CDR3 consists of 11 amino acids. The sequence is cut down to CDR3 DNA, 33 bases in frame from base 1. The junction carries 13 bases between V and J, which are trimmed by 3 bases and 13 bases respectively. Receptors were amplified or captured by the immunoSEQ multiplex PCR assay. Alongside multiparametric flow cytometry, deep sequencing of rearranged TCR beta loci was used to profile the T cell repertoires. Sourced from immuneACCESS, this table was stored by TCRdb with only in-frame sequences that have V and J called. A share of the clones is absent; for the studies checked, an unresolved V gene accounts for under half, and the remainder has no known explanation. Within this sample are approximately 45,000 clones, with about 85% of them counted one time only. The ten largest make up about 2.2% of the sample.

The data were obtained in a study of lymphopenia after photon versus proton radiotherapy (dated by TCRdb to between 2018 and 2021). At the level of the whole study: Photon and proton radiation therapy were compared by the study for their immunological effects in patients with gastrointestinal tumors who developed high-grade lymphopenia. A cohort of roughly 18 patients with gastrointestinal tumors who received either photon or proton therapy and subsequently developed lymphopenia was included. The study aimed to characterize how the two radiation modalities differ in their impact on the immune system.

General conclusions and limits of the study: Among patients across the cohort who died, overall survival time showed an inverse correlation with a larger post-nadir drop in TCR diversity. After the lymphocyte count nadir, repertoires from photon-treated patients showed oligoclonal expansion, particularly of CD8+ Temra cells, and this expansion drove the decline in diversity. Proton-treated patients stayed relatively stable during treatment, while photon-treated patients lost naive T cells and TCR diversity and gained effector/memory populations. The survival association was examined only in patients who died, and the authors described better survival with proton therapy as a possibility, not as a demonstrated result.

The sample consisted of peripheral blood, taken from a patient treated with photon-based radiotherapy. The source of this sequence is a man aged 40-55 years with gastric cancer. This chain is built from TRBV9 and TRBJ1-2, with the D gene uncertain. The sequence in DNA is TGTGCCAGCAGCGACAGACCCAACCTCACCTTC. Its coded protein is CASSDRPNLTF. Where the CDR3 stops, the reference TRBV9 and TRBJ1-2 genes take over; the full variable domain is DSGVTQTPKHLITATGQRVTLRCSPRSGDLSVYWYQQSLDQGLQFLIQYYNGEERAKGNILERFSAQQFPDLHSELNLSSLELGDSALYFCASSDRPNLTFGSGTRLTVV.